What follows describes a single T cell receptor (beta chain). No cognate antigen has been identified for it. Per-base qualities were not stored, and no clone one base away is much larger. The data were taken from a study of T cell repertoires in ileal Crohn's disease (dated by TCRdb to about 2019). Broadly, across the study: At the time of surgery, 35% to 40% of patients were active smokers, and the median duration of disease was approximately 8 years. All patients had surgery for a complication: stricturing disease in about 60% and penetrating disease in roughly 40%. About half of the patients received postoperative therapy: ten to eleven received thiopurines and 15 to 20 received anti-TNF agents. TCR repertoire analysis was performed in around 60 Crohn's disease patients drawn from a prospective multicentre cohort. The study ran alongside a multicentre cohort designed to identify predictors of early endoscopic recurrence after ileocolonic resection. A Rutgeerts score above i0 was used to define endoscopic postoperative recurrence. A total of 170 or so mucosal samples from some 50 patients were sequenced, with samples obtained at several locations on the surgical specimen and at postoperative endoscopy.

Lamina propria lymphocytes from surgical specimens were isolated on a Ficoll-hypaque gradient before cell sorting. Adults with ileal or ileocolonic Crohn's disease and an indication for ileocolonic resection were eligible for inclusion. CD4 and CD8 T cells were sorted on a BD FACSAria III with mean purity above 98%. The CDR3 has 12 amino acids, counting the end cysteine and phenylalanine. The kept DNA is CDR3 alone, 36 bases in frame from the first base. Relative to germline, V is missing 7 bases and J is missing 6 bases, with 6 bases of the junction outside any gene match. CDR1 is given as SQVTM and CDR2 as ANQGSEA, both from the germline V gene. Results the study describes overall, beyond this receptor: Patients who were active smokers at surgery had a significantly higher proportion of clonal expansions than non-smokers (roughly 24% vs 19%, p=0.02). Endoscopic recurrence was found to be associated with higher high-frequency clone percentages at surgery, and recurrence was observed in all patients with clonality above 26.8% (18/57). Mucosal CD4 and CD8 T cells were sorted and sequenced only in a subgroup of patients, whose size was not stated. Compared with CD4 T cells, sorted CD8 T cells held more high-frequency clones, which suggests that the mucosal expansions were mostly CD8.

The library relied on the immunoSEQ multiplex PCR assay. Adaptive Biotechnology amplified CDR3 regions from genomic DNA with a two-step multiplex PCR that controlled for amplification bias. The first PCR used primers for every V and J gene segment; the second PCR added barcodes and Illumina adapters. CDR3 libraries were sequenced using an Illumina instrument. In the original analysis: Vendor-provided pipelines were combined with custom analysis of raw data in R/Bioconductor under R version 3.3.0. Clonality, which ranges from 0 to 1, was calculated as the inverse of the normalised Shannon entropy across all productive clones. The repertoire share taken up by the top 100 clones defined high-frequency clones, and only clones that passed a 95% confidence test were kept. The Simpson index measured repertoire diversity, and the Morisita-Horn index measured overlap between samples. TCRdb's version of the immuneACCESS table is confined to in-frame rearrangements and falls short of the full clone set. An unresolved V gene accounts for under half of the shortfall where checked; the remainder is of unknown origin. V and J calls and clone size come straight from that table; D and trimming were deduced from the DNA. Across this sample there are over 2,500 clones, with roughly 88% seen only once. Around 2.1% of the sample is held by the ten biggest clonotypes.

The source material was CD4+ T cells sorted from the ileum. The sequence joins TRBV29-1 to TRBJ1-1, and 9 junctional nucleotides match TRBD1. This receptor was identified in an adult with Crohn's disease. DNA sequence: TGCAGCGGGGGACAGGGATCTTCTGAAGCTTTCTTT. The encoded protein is CSGGQGSSEAFF.